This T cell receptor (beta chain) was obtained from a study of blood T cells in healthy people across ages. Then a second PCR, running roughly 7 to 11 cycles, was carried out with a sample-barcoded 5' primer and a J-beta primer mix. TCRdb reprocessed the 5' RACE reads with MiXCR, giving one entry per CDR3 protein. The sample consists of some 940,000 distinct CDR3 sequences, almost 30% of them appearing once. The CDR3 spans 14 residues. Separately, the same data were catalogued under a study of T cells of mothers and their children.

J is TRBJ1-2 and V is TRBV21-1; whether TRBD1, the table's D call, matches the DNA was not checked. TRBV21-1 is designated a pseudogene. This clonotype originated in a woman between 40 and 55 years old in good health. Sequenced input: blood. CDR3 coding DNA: TGTGCCAGCACCACCGACAGGGTTAGCTATGGCTACACCTTC. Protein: CASTTDRVSYGYTF.